These 6 T cell receptor beta chains share one sample of origin, sequenced in a study of beta chain features in type 1 diabetes. The study's findings and limits: Among all four CD4+ subsets, Type 1 diabetes patients had TCRB CDR3s that were moderately but significantly shorter.

No antigen has been assigned to these receptors. TCRB transcripts that were expressed got sequenced, as all of the isolated RNA had been reverse transcribed. Profiled with immunoSEQ multiplex PCR; TCRdb holds only in-frame clones, not every one. The data hold about 120,000 clones, with 16% observed a single time. The sequenced sample was central memory CD4+ T cells from blood. The receptors come from a man aged 25-45 years with type 1 diabetes.

There are a few counts of this clone. V and J are TRBV5-8 and TRBJ1-2; perhaps TRBD1 as D (5 bases). V was cut by 6 bases and J by 4 bases, with 16 bases left in between. The CDR3 is 14 residues long. Germline-derived CDR1 and CDR2 are SGHTS and YDEGEE. The CDR3 DNA follows: TGTGCCAGCATCCCTGGCAGGGAGGGCTATGGCTACACCTTC. Amino acid sequence: CASIPGREGYGYTF.

V gene TRBV10-3 combines with J gene TRBJ2-5, with 10 bases that match TRBD1. V was pared by 6 bases and J by 5 bases, with 0 bases of the junction left unmatched. CDR3 size: 12 residues. Germline V gene sequence: CDR1 ENHRY, CDR2 SYGVKD. The CDR3 nucleotides read TGTGCCATCAGGGACAGGGGGGAGACCCAGTACTTC. This translates into CAIRDRGETQYF.

The chain carries TRBV5-1 and TRBJ2-5; D remains unclear. The V and J ends lost 4 bases and 2 bases respectively, with 6 bases between them. The germline CDR1 and CDR2 sequences are SGHRS and YFSETQ. The CDR3 extends over 12 amino acids. As DNA, the CDR3 is TGCGCCAGCAGCACAGATCAAGAGACCCAGTACTTC. Translated, it gives CASSTDQETQYF.

This rearrangement joins TRBV5-4 to TRBJ2-7; 9 bases agree with TRBD1. The CDR3 contains 14 residues. From germline, CDR1 is SGHNT and CDR2 YYREEE (reference sequence). The V segment lost 6 bases and the J segment 2 bases; nucleotides outside the gene matches: 6. The CDR3 region has the DNA TGTGCCAGCACCGCAACAGGGGGCACCTACGAGCAGTACTTC. Protein product: CASTATGGTYEQYF.

The gene calls are TRBV28 and TRBJ1-3; D is uncertain. This CDR3 has 15 amino acids. V was cut by 7 bases and J by 0 bases, with 13 bases left in between. Germline V gene lookup returns CDR1 MDHEN and CDR2 SYDVKM. CDR3 nucleotides: TGTGCCAGCACCAATGACGGCTACTCTGGAAACACCATATATTTT. Translation gives CASTNDGYSGNTIYF.

This clone was seen more than once but under ten times. V gene TRBV7-8 combines with J gene TRBJ2-5; D is undetermined. Looked up from germline, CDR1 is SGHVS and CDR2 is FQNEAQ. The CDR3 contains 11 residues. The V gene lost 2 bases and the J gene lost 5 bases, with 3 bases spanning the gap. The CDR3 DNA reads as TGTGCCAGCAGCTTAATGGAGACCCAGTACTTC. As protein: CASSLMETQYF.